This is a list of T cell receptor beta chains from one sample in a study of T cell responses to AZD1222 COVID-19 vaccine. TCRdb keeps only in-frame clones here, not all; method: immunoSEQ multiplex PCR. This table holds 200,000 or so clones, about 92% found once. The input for sequencing was peripheral blood, taken on day 0 of AZD1222 vaccination. These receptors came from an adult in good health. The CDR3 runs from the conserved cysteine through the conserved F or W. Fields, in order: clone size, J gene, D gene, V gene, CDR3 DNA, CDR3 protein. A D gene is named only where the DNA matches it firmly. Clone sizes are given selectively: once, few, many, or a class where the clone is expanded.

once	TRBJ1-2	TRBD1	TRBV18	TGTGCCAGCTCACCCGACGGGACAGGGGGGAAGAGCTACACCTTC	CASSPDGTGGKSYTF
NA	TRBJ2-5	NA	TRBV2	TGTGCCAGCACAATTACCGGGACACAGGGCGAGACCCAGTACTTC	CASTITGTQGETQYF
once	TRBJ1-3	NA	TRBV27	TGTGCCAGCAGTTTCGGACGCCTCGCGGACACCATATATTTT	CASSFGRLADTIYF
NA	TRBJ2-3	TRBD1	TRBV9	TGTGCCAGCAGCGTCGGGGACAGAGGACCAGATACGCAGTATTTT	CASSVGDRGPDTQYF
NA	TRBJ1-4	NA	TRBV4-1	TGCGCCAGCGGGGGGCGATCAACTAATGAAAAACTGTTTTTT	CASGGRSTNEKLFF
few	TRBJ1-1	TRBD1	TRBV2	TGTGCCAGCCTAACCACAGGGGTTTCTGTTGCTTTCTTT	CASLTTGVSVAFF
NA	TRBJ2-7	NA	TRBV5-1	TGCGCCAGCAGCTTGGACGGGAAAGCAGGCGAGCAGTACTTC	CASSLDGKAGEQYF
NA	TRBJ1-1	NA	TRBV28	TGTGCCAGCACAGTCTCGGGGGCCATGAACACTGAAGCTTTCTTT	CASTVSGAMNTEAFF
NA	TRBJ2-5	NA	TRBV10-1	TGCGCCAGCAGTGAGTCGATGGGTCGGGAGACCCAGTACTTC	CASSESMGRETQYF
NA	TRBJ2-7	NA	TRBV23-1	TGCGCCAGCAGTCAACGAGACCTCTACGAGCAGTACTTC	CASSQRDLYEQYF
once	TRBJ1-3	NA	TRBV6-5	TGTGCCTCCTGGCGGGGAAACACCATATATTTT	CASWRGNTIYF
NA	TRBJ2-1	TRBD2	TRBV27	TGTGCCAGCAGCCCGGGACTAGCGGACAATGAGCAGTTCTTC	CASSPGLADNEQFF
NA	TRBJ1-1	TRBD1	TRBV4-1	TGCGCCAGCAGCCCCCGGACAGGGACTAACACTGAAGCTTTCTTT	CASSPRTGTNTEAFF
NA	TRBJ2-7	TRBD1	TRBV12-5	TGTGCTAGTGGTACCTCCCGCCGACCCGGGACAGGGTTAGTCGAGCAGTACTTC	CASGTSRRPGTGLVEQYF
NA	TRBJ2-1	NA	TRBV6-2/TRBV6-3	TGTGCCAGCAGTTACTATGAGGGTAGAAATGAGCAGTTCTTC	CASSYYEGRNEQFF
NA	TRBJ1-2	NA	TRBV12-3/TRBV12-4	TGTGCCAGCAGCAACGAGGACAGCCGGTTGTACACCTTC	CASSNEDSRLYTF
NA	TRBJ1-2	NA	TRBV12-5	TGTGCTAGTGGTCAGGGGAGCTATGGCTACACCTTC	CASGQGSYGYTF
NA	TRBJ2-3	TRBD1	TRBV6-5	TGTGCCAGCAGCCCAGACAGGGAGCCGGATACGCAGTATTTT	CASSPDREPDTQYF
NA	TRBJ1-1	NA	TRBV7-2	TGTGCCAGCAGCTTAGGCGTCTTCCTGAACACTGAAGCTTTCTTT	CASSLGVFLNTEAFF
NA	TRBJ1-1	NA	TRBV5-4	TGTGCCAGCAGCTTGGGGCAGGAAAACACTGAAGCTTTCTTT	CASSLGQENTEAFF
NA	TRBJ2-1	TRBD2	TRBV5-1	TGCGCCAGCAGCCCCGGGGTAGCGGGAGCGGTCCCCTACAATGAGCAGTTCTTC	CASSPGVAGAVPYNEQFF
NA	TRBJ2-5	TRBD1	TRBV18	TGTGCCAGCTCACCGACAGGGATCCAAGAGACCCAGTACTTC	CASSPTGIQETQYF
NA	TRBJ2-7	NA	TRBV19	TGTGCCAGTAGTACGGGACATGTTTCTCACGAGCAGTACTTC	CASSTGHVSHEQYF
few	TRBJ1-4	NA	TRBV15	TGTGCCACCGTCAGGCTGGGAGAAAAACTGTTTTTT	CATVRLGEKLFF
NA	TRBJ1-6	TRBD1	TRBV6-5	TGTGCCAGTAGACATGAGGGGGCAGCAGATTCACCCCTCCACTTT	CASRHEGAADSPLHF
NA	TRBJ1-1	TRBD1	TRBV3-1/TRBV3-2	TGTGCCAGCAGCCCCGGCGGCAGGGGGAGGACTGAAGCTTTCTTT	CASSPGGRGRTEAFF
NA	TRBJ1-4	NA	TRBV6-5	TGTGCCAGCCGGCCTATTGGGGATGAAAAACTGTTTTTT	CASRPIGDEKLFF
NA	TRBJ1-3	NA	TRBV2	TGTGCCAGTAACCGAGGGCTGGGGCGGGGAAACACCATATATTTT	CASNRGLGRGNTIYF
NA	TRBJ2-7	NA	TRBV4-1	TGCGCCAGCAGCCAAGGGGGGTCGCTCTCCTACGAGCAGTACTTC	CASSQGGSLSYEQYF
NA	TRBJ1-1	NA	TRBV5-1	TGCGCCAGCAGCCCGGGGGCTCCTGCAGGGCCGGCCACTGAAGCTTTCTTT	CASSPGAPAGPATEAFF
NA	TRBJ2-1	NA	TRBV3-1/TRBV3-2	TGTGCCAGCAGCCAAGATCTTACAGCTGGGGTTGGCAATGAGCAGTTCTTC	CASSQDLTAGVGNEQFF
NA	TRBJ1-2	NA	TRBV19	TGTGCCAGTACCAGGGGTTCCTATGGCTACACCTTC	CASTRGSYGYTF
NA	TRBJ2-1	NA	TRBV7-9	TGTGCCAGCAGCTTAAAAGGGTTTGACGGTGAGCAGTTCTTC	CASSLKGFDGEQFF
NA	TRBJ1-3	NA	TRBV21-1	TGTGCCAGCAGCAAAGGGTGTGGTGGTGGGTCCTCTGGAAACACCATATATTTT	CASSKGCGGGSSGNTIYF
NA	TRBJ1-5	TRBD1	TRBV19	TGTGCCAGTAGTCCAAGGACAGGGTATAGCAATCAGCCCCAGCATTTT	CASSPRTGYSNQPQHF
NA	TRBJ2-1	NA	TRBV7-2	TGTGCCAGCAGCTTGAGAGGGCCCGCGGGGGCCCGCTCCTACAATGAGCAGTTCTTC	CASSLRGPAGARSYNEQFF
once	TRBJ1-5	NA	TRBV4-3	TGCGCCAGCAGCCAAGATACGGCCGATCAGCCCCAGCATTTT	CASSQDTADQPQHF
NA	TRBJ1-2	NA	TRBV28	TGTGCCAGCACGGAACAGGGTCGTGGCTACACCTTC	CASTEQGRGYTF
NA	TRBJ1-6	TRBD1	TRBV19	TGTGCCACCCGGGGACAGGAGAGCTCCTATAATTCACCCCTCCACTTT	CATRGQESSYNSPLHF
NA	TRBJ1-6	NA	TRBV6-6	TGTGCCAGCAGTTCCGGTCTGAGGGAAAGTTCACCCCTCCACTTT	CASSSGLRESSPLHF
NA	TRBJ2-3	TRBD2	TRBV7-2	TGTGCCAGCAGCTTAAGCGGGGTGGGGACAGATACGCAGTATTTT	CASSLSGVGTDTQYF
NA	TRBJ2-2	NA	TRBV9	TGTGCCAGCAGCGTAAGTGGGGCCCTCACCGGGGAGCTGTTTTTT	CASSVSGALTGELFF
NA	TRBJ1-6	NA	TRBV11-2	TGTGCCAGCAGCTACCCCCTTGGCTCACCCCTCCACTTT	CASSYPLGSPLHF
NA	TRBJ2-2	TRBD1	TRBV19	TGTGCCAGTAGGGAGACAGGGGAGGCTCCCGGGGAGCTGTTTTTT	CASRETGEAPGELFF
NA	TRBJ1-4	TRBD1	TRBV24-1	TGTGCCACCAGTACCAAGACAGGGTCACGTGAAAAACTGTTTTTT	CATSTKTGSREKLFF
NA	TRBJ1-2	TRBD1	TRBV7-2	TGTGCCAGCAGCTTAGGGACTGGGACAGGGATCAGCTACACCTTC	CASSLGTGTGISYTF